The sequence of this T cell receptor (beta chain) was determined in a study of human T cells and chemical hapten exposure. Study-wide background: For sensitization, 2% DPC was applied to a roughly 2 cm by roughly 2 cm patch of upper inner arm skin.

Separate cDNA molecules received unique molecular identifiers, which the library attached to them. TCRdb itself ran the RACE reads through MiXCR, one entry per CDR3 protein. The data hold more than 250,000 distinct CDR3 sequences, with 7.5% to 8% observed a single time. Time point of the sample: pre-sensitization, week 0. As to treatment: therapeutic diphenylcyclopropenone sensitization with weekly scalp DPC. Looked up from germline, CDR1 is SGHAT and CDR2 is FQNNGV. The CDR3 sequence is 13 residues long. V was pared by 2 bases and J by 12 bases, with 14 bases between. This clonotype was seen a handful of times.

Here the sequenced sample was whole blood, taken in connection with sensitization to the hapten diphenylcyclopropenone (DPC). The rearrangement uses TRBV11-2 and TRBJ1-5; maybe TRBD1 (5 bases). This TCR derives from a man younger than 35 with alopecia areata. Some clones in this sample may be carry-over from other donors' samples. In nucleotides, the CDR3 is TGTGCCAGCAGCTTAACTGTTGACAGAAACCAGCATTTT. Protein product: CASSLTVDRNQHF. Looking up the rest from reference TRBV11-2 and TRBJ1-5 gives the full variable domain: EAGVAQSPRYKIIEKRQSVAFWCNPISGHATLYWYQQILGQGPKLLIQFQNNGVVDDSQLPKDRFSAERLKGVDSTLKIQPAKLEDSAVYLCASSLTVDRNQHFGDGTRLSIL.